A selection of T cell receptor beta chains follows, all from one sample in a study of CD8+ T cells in alopecia areata. TCRdb keeps only in-frame clones here, not all; method: immunoSEQ multiplex PCR. The sample carries more than 150,000 clones, approximately 56% recorded once. Sequencing was performed on CD4+ T cells sorted from blood, taken at week 0. These receptors all stem from a human donor with alopecia areata. CDR3s include the opening cysteine and the closing phenylalanine or tryptophan. Fields, in order: V gene, clone size, D gene, J gene, CDR3 protein, CDR3 DNA. A D gene is named only where the DNA matches it firmly. Where a row states a size, it is once, few, many or the class of an expanded clone; other rows omit it.

TRBV30	-	TRBD1	TRBJ1-5	CAWRPGQGASQPQHF	TGTGCCTGGAGACCCGGACAGGGAGCGAGTCAGCCCCAGCATTTT
TRBV29-1	-	TRBD2	TRBJ2-3	CSVETSGASDTQYF	TGCAGCGTCGAAACTAGCGGGGCCTCAGATACGCAGTATTTT
TRBV5-1	-	TRBD1	TRBJ1-2	CASSSQGNYGYTF	TGCGCCAGCAGCTCACAGGGGAACTATGGCTACACCTTC
TRBV30	-	-	TRBJ1-2	CAWRGQSGTYGYTF	TGTGCCTGGAGGGGTCAATCAGGTACCTATGGCTACACCTTC
TRBV7-8	-	-	TRBJ1-6	CASSPRVGRSYNSPLHF	TGTGCCAGCAGCCCCCGGGTGGGGAGGTCCTATAATTCACCCCTCCACTTT
TRBV9	-	-	TRBJ2-2	CASSAPPGTQEVTGELFF	TGTGCCAGCAGCGCGCCGCCAGGGACTCAAGAGGTCACCGGGGAGCTGTTTTTT
TRBV6-6	-	TRBD1	TRBJ2-7	CASSYSKTGGTYEQYF	TGTGCCAGCAGTTACTCGAAAACAGGGGGCACCTACGAGCAGTACTTC
TRBV7-6	-	-	TRBJ2-5	CASSWHLAQETQYF	TGTGCCAGCAGCTGGCACCTAGCCCAAGAGACCCAGTACTTC
TRBV4-2	-	TRBD2	TRBJ2-7	CASSIPLAGGLDEQYF	TGTGCCAGCAGCATCCCACTAGCGGGGGGGTTGGACGAGCAGTACTTC
TRBV2	-	TRBD2	TRBJ2-7	CASSERRGDSYEQYF	TGTGCCAGCAGTGAAAGGCGGGGGGATTCCTACGAGCAGTACTTC
TRBV5-1	-	TRBD2	TRBJ2-7	CASSPVGTSGGEQYF	TGCGCCAGCAGCCCCGTCGGGACTAGCGGGGGCGAGCAGTACTTC
TRBV7-2	-	-	TRBJ1-1	CATRRVRGNTEAFF	TGTGCCACCAGGCGGGTGCGGGGGAACACTGAAGCTTTCTTT
TRBV2	few	TRBD2	TRBJ2-1	CASRRPSSSGVYSYNEQFF	TGTGCCAGCAGGAGACCTAGTTCTAGCGGAGTGTACTCCTACAATGAGCAGTTCTTC
TRBV10-3	-	-	TRBJ2-2	CAISDPLVELFF	TGTGCCATCAGTGACCCCCTCGTGGAGCTGTTTTTT
TRBV5-1	few	-	TRBJ2-6	CASSLDRLGANVLTF	TGCGCCAGCAGCCTCGACAGGCTTGGGGCCAACGTCCTGACTTTC
TRBV29-1	-	-	TRBJ2-7	CSVAGNEQYF	TGCAGCGTTGCTGGGAACGAGCAGTACTTC
TRBV27	once	TRBD1	TRBJ2-1	CASSLLDRDNEQFF	TGTGCCAGCAGCCTACTGGACAGGGACAATGAGCAGTTCTTC
TRBV29-1	-	-	TRBJ2-5	CSVEDLMARRETQYF	TGCAGCGTTGAAGATCTGATGGCCCGAAGGGAGACCCAGTACTTC
TRBV2	-	-	TRBJ1-2	CASSLAGNYGYTF	TGTGCCAGCAGTCTAGCAGGAAACTATGGCTACACCTTC
TRBV11-3	-	-	TRBJ1-4	CASSVSGPGRNEKLFF	TGTGCCAGCAGCGTATCGGGCCCCGGGAGAAATGAAAAACTGTTTTTT
TRBV5-1	-	TRBD1	TRBJ1-6	CASRGTGAGNSPLHF	TGCGCCAGCAGAGGGACAGGGGCCGGGAATTCACCCCTCCACTTT
TRBV10-3	few	TRBD1	TRBJ2-7	CAISGGTGVEEQYF	TGTGCCATCAGTGGCGGGACAGGGGTTGAGGAGCAGTACTTC
TRBV7-9	once	TRBD2	TRBJ2-4	CASSYSGVIAKNIQYF	TGTGCCAGCAGCTATAGCGGGGTTATAGCCAAAAACATTCAGTACTTC
TRBV30	-	-	TRBJ1-4	CASASTNEKLFF	TGTGCCTCGGCTTCAACTAATGAAAAACTGTTTTTT
TRBV6-5	few	TRBD1	TRBJ1-2	CASSGPGTGNYGYTF	TGTGCCAGCAGTGGACCTGGGACAGGGAACTATGGCTACACCTTC
TRBV29-1	-	-	TRBJ2-3	CSVAGLRVDTQYF	TGCAGCGTTGCGGGGTTACGCGTAGATACGCAGTATTTT
TRBV4-1	-	-	TRBJ2-3	CASSPRQDTQYF	TGCGCCAGCAGCCCTCGACAAGATACGCAGTATTTT
TRBV29-1	-	-	TRBJ1-2	CSVEARWGARGYTF	TGCAGCGTTGAAGCCCGTTGGGGGGCGCGGGGCTACACCTTC
TRBV11-3	few	-	TRBJ2-1	CASSIGLDLEQFF	TGTGCCAGCAGCATAGGACTGGACCTTGAGCAGTTCTTC
TRBV4-1	-	-	TRBJ2-5	CASSQVGGAGHQETQYF	TGCGCCAGCAGCCAGGTCGGGGGTGCGGGACACCAAGAGACCCAGTACTTC
TRBV6-5	few	-	TRBJ2-7	CASSSDTGSGQYF	TGTGCCAGCAGTTCCGACACAGGGAGTGGGCAGTACTTC
TRBV6-6	many	-	TRBJ1-5	CASSSINGESNQPQHF	TGTGCCAGCAGCAGTATTAACGGGGAGAGCAATCAGCCCCAGCATTTT
TRBV2	-	-	TRBJ2-7	CASSRTGYEQYF	TGTGCCAGCAGTCGGACTGGCTACGAGCAGTACTTC
TRBV30	-	-	TRBJ2-7	CAWAGSSYEQYF	TGTGCCTGGGCAGGGTCGTCCTACGAGCAGTACTTC
TRBV4-2	-	-	TRBJ2-6	CASSQGFSGANVLTF	TGTGCCAGCAGCCAGGGCTTCTCTGGGGCCAACGTCCTGACTTTC
TRBV19	many	-	TRBJ1-5	CASSQQGLGNQPQHF	TGTGCCAGTAGTCAGCAGGGGTTAGGAAATCAGCCCCAGCATTTT
TRBV6-1	few	-	TRBJ2-5	CASSDGGRAQETQYF	TGTGCCAGCAGTGACGGCGGGCGGGCACAAGAGACCCAGTACTTC
TRBV29-1	-	-	TRBJ2-7	CSVEGAGVGEQYF	TGCAGCGTTGAGGGGGCTGGGGTGGGCGAGCAGTACTTC
TRBV4-1	-	-	TRBJ2-1	CASSPGRGGGNEQFF	TGCGCCAGCAGCCCCGGCAGGGGTGGTGGCAATGAGCAGTTCTTC
TRBV6-5	-	-	TRBJ1-1	CASSALSVTEAFF	TGTGCCAGCAGTGCCCTCTCAGTGACTGAAGCTTTCTTT
TRBV4-3	-	TRBD2	TRBJ2-3	CASSQSSGGYTDTQYF	TGCGCCAGCAGCCAGTCTAGCGGGGGGTACACAGATACGCAGTATTTT
TRBV30	once	TRBD1	TRBJ1-5	CAWSKGTGGFADQPQHF	TGTGCCTGGAGTAAAGGCACAGGGGGCTTCGCGGATCAGCCCCAGCATTTT
TRBV30	-	-	TRBJ1-1	CAWLFRRTEAFF	TGTGCCTGGCTCTTTAGGAGGACTGAAGCTTTCTTT
TRBV29-1	few	-	TRBJ1-1	CSAGGHGGEAFF	TGCAGCGCCGGGGGACACGGGGGTGAAGCTTTCTTT
TRBV29-1	-	TRBD1	TRBJ2-5	CSVAWRQGFETQYF	TGCAGCGTTGCCTGGCGACAGGGTTTCGAGACCCAGTACTTC
TRBV10-3	-	-	TRBJ1-5	CAISGTGIQPQHF	TGTGCCATCAGTGGCACAGGGATTCAGCCCCAGCATTTT
TRBV29-1	-	TRBD1	TRBJ2-5	CSVVTGPETQYF	TGCAGCGTAGTGACAGGGCCAGAGACCCAGTACTTC
TRBV4-2	-	-	TRBJ2-5	CASSQGDGQETQYF	TGTGCCAGCAGCCAAGGAGACGGCCAAGAGACCCAGTACTTC
TRBV30	once	-	TRBJ1-2	CAWSVLPSRAGYTF	TGTGCCTGGAGTGTACTTCCGAGCAGGGCGGGCTACACCTTC
TRBV29-1	few	-	TRBJ1-1	CSVIGVNTEAFF	TGCAGCGTCATAGGGGTGAACACTGAAGCTTTCTTT